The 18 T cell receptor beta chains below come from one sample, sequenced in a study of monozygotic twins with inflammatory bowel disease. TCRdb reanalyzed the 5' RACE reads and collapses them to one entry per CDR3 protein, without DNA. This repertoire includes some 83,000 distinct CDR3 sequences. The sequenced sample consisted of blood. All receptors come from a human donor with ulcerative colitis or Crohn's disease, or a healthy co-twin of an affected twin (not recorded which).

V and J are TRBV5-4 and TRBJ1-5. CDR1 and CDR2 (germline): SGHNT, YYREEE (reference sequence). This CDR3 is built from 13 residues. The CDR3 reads CASSLDLNQPQHF.

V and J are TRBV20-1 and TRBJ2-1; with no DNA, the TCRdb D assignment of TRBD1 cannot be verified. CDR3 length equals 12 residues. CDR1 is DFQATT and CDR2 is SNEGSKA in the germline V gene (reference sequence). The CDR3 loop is CSTSTGDGEQFF.

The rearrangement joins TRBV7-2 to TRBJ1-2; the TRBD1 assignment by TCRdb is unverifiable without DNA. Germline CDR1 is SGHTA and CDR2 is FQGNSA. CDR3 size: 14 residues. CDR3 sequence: CASSLAGTDYGYTF.

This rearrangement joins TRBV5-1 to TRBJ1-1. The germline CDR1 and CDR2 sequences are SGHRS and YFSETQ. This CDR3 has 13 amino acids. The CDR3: CASSWGGNTEAFF.

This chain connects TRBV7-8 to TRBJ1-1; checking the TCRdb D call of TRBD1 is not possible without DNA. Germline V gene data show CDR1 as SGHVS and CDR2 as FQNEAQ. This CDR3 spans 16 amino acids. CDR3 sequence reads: CASSLGGGSLNTEAFF.

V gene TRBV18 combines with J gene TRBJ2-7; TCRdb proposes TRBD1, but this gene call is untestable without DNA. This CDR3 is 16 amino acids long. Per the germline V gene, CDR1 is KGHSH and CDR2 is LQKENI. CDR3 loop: CASSGTGGGGSYEQYF.

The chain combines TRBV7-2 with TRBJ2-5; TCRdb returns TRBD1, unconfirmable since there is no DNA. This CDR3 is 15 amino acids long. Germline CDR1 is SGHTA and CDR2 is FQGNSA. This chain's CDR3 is CASRRQTGVPETQYF. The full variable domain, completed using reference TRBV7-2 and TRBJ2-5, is GAGVSQSPSNKVTEKGKDVELRCDPISGHTALYWYRQSLGQGLEFLIYFQGNSAPDKSGLPSDRFSAERTGGSVSTLTIQRTQQEDSAVYLCASRRQTGVPETQYFGPGTRLLVL.

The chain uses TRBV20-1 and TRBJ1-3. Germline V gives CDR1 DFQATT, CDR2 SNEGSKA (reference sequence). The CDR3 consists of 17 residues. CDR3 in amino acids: CSARDSSSSLSGNTIYF.

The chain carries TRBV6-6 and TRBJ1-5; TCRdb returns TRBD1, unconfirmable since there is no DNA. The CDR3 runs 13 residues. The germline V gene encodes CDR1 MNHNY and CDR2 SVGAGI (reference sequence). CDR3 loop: CASSYAGAQPQHF.

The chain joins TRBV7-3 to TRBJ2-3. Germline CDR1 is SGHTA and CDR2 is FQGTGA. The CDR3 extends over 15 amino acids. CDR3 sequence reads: CASSFTPALTDTQYF.

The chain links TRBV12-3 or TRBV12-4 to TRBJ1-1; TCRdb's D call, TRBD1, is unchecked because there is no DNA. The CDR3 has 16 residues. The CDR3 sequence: CASSQKMGVLQPEAFF.

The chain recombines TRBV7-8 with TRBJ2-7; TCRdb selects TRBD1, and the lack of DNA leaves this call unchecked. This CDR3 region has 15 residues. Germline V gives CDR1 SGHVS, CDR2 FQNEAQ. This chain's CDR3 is CASSLVGREAYEQYF.

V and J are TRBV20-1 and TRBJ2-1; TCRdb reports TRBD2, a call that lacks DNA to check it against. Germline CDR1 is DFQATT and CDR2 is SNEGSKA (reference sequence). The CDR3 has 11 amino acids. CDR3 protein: CSVPGPDEQFF.

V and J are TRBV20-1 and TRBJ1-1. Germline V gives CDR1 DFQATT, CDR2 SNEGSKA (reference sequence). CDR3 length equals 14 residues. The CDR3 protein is CSARLLVVNTEAFF.

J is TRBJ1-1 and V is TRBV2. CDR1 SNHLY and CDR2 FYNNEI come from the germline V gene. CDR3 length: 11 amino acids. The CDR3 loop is CASSATVQAFF. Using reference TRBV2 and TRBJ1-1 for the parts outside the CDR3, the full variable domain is EPEVTQTPSHQVTQMGQEVILRCVPISNHLYFYWYRQILGQKVEFLVSFYNNEISEKSEIFDDQFSVERPDGSNFTLKIRSTKLEDSAMYFCASSATVQAFFGQGTRLTVV.

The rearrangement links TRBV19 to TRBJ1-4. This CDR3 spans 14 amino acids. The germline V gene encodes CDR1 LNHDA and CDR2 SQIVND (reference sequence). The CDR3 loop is CASSTDGFNEKLFF.

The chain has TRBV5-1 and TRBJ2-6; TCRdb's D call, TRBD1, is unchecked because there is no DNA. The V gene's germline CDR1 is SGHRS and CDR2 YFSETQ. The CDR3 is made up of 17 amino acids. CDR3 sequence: CASSAVSSGAGANVLTF.

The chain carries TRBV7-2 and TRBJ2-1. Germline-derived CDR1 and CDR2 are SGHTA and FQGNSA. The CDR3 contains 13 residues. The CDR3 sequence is CASSFTAYNEQFF. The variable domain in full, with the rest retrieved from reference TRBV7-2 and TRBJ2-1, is GAGVSQSPSNKVTEKGKDVELRCDPISGHTALYWYRQSLGQGLEFLIYFQGNSAPDKSGLPSDRFSAERTGGSVSTLTIQRTQQEDSAVYLCASSFTAYNEQFFGPGTRLTVL.